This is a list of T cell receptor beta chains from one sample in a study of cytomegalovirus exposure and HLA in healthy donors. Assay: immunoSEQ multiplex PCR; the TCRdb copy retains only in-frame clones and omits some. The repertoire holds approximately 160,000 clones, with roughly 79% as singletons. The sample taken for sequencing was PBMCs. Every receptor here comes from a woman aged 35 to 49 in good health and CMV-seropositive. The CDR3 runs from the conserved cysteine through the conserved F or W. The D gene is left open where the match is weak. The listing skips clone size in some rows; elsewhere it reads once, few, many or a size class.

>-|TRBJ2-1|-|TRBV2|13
TGTGCCAGCAGCCGGGACTTGAACAATGAGCAGTTCTTC
CASSRDLNNEQFF
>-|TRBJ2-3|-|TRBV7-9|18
TGTGCCAGCAGCTTTCCCGTAACCGGGACAACGTACACAGATACGCAGTATTTT
CASSFPVTGTTYTDTQYF
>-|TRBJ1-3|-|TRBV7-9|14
TGTGCCAGCAGCCCGACAGTTTCTGGAAACACCATATATTTT
CASSPTVSGNTIYF
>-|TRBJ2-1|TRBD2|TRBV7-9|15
TGTGCCAGCAGCCCCAGCGGGGGGGGGTACAATGAGCAGTTCTTC
CASSPSGGGYNEQFF
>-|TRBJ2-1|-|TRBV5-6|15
TGTGCCAGCAGCTTGGAGGGGGGGGCTAAGAATGAGCAGTTCTTC
CASSLEGGAKNEQFF
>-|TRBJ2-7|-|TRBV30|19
TGTGCCTGGAGTGTATTTCGACAGGCGTCCCGTTCGGGGTTCTACGAGCAGTACTTC
CAWSVFRQASRSGFYEQYF
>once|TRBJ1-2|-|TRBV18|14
TGTGCCAGCTCACCGACAAGATCTAACTATGGCTACACCTTC
CASSPTRSNYGYTF
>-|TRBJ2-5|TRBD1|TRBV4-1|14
TGCGCCAGCAGCTCGGACAGGGGAAGGGAGACCCAGTACTTC
CASSSDRGRETQYF
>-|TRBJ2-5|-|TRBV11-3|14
TGTGCCAGCCAACCAAATCGGGGATCTGAGACCCAGTACTTC
CASQPNRGSETQYF
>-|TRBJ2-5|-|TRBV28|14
TGTGCCAGCAGTTTATCAGGACTAACAAAGACCCAGTACTTC
CASSLSGLTKTQYF